This is a list of T cell receptor beta chains from one sample in a study of T cell clusters in autoimmune cytopenias. Reanalyzing the multiplex PCR reads, TCRdb keeps one entry per CDR3 protein, without DNA. The sample is made up of roughly 5,000 distinct CDR3 sequences, and the top ten hold over 15% of it. These same data were also listed under a study on T cell repertoires in aging, cancer and after chemotherapy.

What was sequenced was peripheral blood. The receptors stem from a human donor in good health. Each CDR3 is given with its conserved first and last residue. Some rows have no size entry. The others give once, few or many, or a class for an expanded clone.

J gene,clone size,V gene,CDR3 protein
TRBJ1-1,medium-sized,TRBV19,CASSIAGGYTEAFF
TRBJ2-3,-,TRBV4-2,CASSQQGATDTQYF
TRBJ1-2,-,TRBV6-5,CASLSPGTLYGYTF
TRBJ2-5,medium-sized,TRBV6-5,CASSYSGNHRETQYF
TRBJ1-6,-,TRBV6-6,CASSNTGQSSYNSPLHF
TRBJ2-7,medium-sized,TRBV6-2/TRBV6-3,CASSYVNRVHEQYF
TRBJ2-5,-,TRBV20-1,CSAKSGVVQETQYF
TRBJ1-5,-,TRBV6-2/TRBV6-3,CASSPKRAYSNQPQHF
TRBJ1-1,large,TRBV29-1,CSVEAAMNTEAFF
TRBJ2-2,medium-sized,TRBV6-5,CASRPSPSPPYTGELFF
TRBJ2-3,-,TRBV24-1,CATSDAGRADTQYF
TRBJ1-5,-,TRBV12-3/TRBV12-4,CASSLRQLQPQHF
TRBJ1-6,-,TRBV12-3/TRBV12-4,CASSLGASSYNSPLHF
TRBJ2-2,medium-sized,TRBV19,CASSQGRGSGELFF
TRBJ1-1,medium-sized,TRBV29-1,CSVVAGRTEAFF
TRBJ1-3,medium-sized,TRBV29-1,CSARKGNTIYF
TRBJ2-7,medium-sized,TRBV15,CATSRESGDKLDEQYF
TRBJ2-6,-,TRBV20-1,CSARGVGSGANVLTF
TRBJ2-1,-,TRBV20-1,CRLAGGDNEQFF
TRBJ1-5,medium-sized,TRBV29-1,CSVEDQVGQPQHF
TRBJ2-6,medium-sized,TRBV10-3,CAISAGANVLTF
TRBJ2-3,medium-sized,TRBV5-4,CASRLGRGGTDTQYF
TRBJ2-3,medium-sized,TRBV6-1,CASGGYTDTQYF
TRBJ2-5,medium-sized,TRBV27,CASSSRGVGETQYF
TRBJ2-1,medium-sized,TRBV27,CASSLGDTYNEQFF
TRBJ1-1,-,TRBV19,CASSPFGQNTEAFF
TRBJ2-5,medium-sized,TRBV6-6,CASSYSGGQVVETQYF